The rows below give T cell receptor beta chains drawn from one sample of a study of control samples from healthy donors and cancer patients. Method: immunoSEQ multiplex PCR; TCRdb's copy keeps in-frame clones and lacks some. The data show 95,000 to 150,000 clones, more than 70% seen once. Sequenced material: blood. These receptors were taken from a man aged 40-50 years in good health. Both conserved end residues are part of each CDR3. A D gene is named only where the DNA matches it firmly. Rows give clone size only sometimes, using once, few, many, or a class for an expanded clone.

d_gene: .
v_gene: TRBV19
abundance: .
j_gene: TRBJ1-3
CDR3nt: TGTGCCAGTAGTATAACCCCGGGACCTGGCTCTGGAAACACCATATATTTT
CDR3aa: CASSITPGPGSGNTIYF

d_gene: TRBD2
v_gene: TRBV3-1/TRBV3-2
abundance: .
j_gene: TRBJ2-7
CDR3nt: TGTGCCAGCAGCCAAGATTTGGGTGGACTAGCGGGGAGTGAGCAGTACTTC
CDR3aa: CASSQDLGGLAGSEQYF

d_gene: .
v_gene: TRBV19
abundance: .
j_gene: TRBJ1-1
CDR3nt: TGTGCCAGTAGTATACCCGGGGTGGCTGAAGCTTTCTTT
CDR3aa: CASSIPGVAEAFF

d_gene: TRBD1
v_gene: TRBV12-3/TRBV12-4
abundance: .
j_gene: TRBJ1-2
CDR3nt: TGTGCCAGCAGCCCCGGACAGGGTTTGGGCTACACCTTC
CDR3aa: CASSPGQGLGYTF

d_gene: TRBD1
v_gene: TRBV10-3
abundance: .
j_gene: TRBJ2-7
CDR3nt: TGTGCCATCAGCCCCACAGGGGGCGAGCAGTACTTC
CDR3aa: CAISPTGGEQYF

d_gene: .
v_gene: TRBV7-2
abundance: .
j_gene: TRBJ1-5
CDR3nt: TGTGCCAGCAGCTTAGGGGGGGCGAGCAATCAGCCCCAGCATTTT
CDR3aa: CASSLGGASNQPQHF

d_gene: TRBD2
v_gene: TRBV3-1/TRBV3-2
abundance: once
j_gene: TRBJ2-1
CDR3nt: TGTGCCAGCAGCCAAGAACTTTCGGGGGGGTACAATGAGCAGTTCTTC
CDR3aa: CASSQELSGGYNEQFF

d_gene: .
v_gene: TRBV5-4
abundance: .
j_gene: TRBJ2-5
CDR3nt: TGTGCCAGCAGTCGAATAGCGGGCACCGGGACATCATCCCTGGCGACCCAGTACTTC
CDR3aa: CASSRIAGTGTSSLATQYF

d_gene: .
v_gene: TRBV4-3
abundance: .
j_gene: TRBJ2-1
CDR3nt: TGCGCCAGCAGCCAAGAGAACCCCGGGCAGTATAGCTCCTACAATGAGCAGTTCTTC
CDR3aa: CASSQENPGQYSSYNEQFF

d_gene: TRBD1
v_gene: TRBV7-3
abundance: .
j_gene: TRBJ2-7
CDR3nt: TGTGCCAGCAGCCCGGGACAGGGGGCTAACGAGCAGTACTTC
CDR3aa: CASSPGQGANEQYF

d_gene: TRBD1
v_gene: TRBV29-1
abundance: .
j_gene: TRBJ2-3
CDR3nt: TGCAGCGGAGACAGGGGCACAGATACGCAGTATTTT
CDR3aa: CSGDRGTDTQYF

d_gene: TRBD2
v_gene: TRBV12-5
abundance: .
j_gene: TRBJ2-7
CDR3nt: TGTGCTAGTGGCTCTCAGGCACGGGATAGCGGGGTTTACTTTTACGAGCAGTACTTC
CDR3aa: CASGSQARDSGVYFYEQYF

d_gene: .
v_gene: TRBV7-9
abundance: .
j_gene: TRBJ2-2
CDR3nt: TGTGCCAGCAGCTCAACCCCCGGGTTGGGCGACAACACCGGGGAGCTGTTTTTT
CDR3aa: CASSSTPGLGDNTGELFF

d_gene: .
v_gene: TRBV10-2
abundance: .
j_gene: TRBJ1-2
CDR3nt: TGCGCCAGCAGTGAGGGTTGGGGTTTCGGCTATGGCTACACCTTC
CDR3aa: CASSEGWGFGYGYTF

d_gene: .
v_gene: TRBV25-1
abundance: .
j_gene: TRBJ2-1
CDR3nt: TGTGCCAGCAGCGAGGGGCGCGGTGAGCAGTTCTTC
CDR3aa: CASSEGRGEQFF

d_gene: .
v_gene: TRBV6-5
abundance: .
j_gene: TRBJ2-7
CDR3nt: TGTGCCAGCAGACCCCCGGGGGCAGGTATATCCGAGCAGTACTTC
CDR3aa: CASRPPGAGISEQYF

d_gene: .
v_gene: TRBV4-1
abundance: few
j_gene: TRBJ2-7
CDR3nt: TGCGCCAGCTGCCCTCAACCGGGCCTCTACGAGCAGTACTTC
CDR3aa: CASCPQPGLYEQYF

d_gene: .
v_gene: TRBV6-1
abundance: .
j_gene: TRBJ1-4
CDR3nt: TGTGCCAGCAGTGAACCACGGATCGCAACTAATGAAAAACTGTTTTTT
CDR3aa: CASSEPRIATNEKLFF

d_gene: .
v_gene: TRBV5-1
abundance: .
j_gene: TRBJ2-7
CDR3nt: TGCGCCAGCCTTCCCGCGGGGACAATGACCTACGAGCAGTACTTC
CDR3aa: CASLPAGTMTYEQYF

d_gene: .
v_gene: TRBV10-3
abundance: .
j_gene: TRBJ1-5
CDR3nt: TGTGCCATCAGTGAGAGGCCGGAGAATGATCAGCCCCAGCATTTT
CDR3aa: CAISERPENDQPQHF

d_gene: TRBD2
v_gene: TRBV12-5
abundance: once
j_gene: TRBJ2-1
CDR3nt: TGTGCTAGTGGTTTGCGAAGGGCTAGCGGGGGGGCTCTCTCCTACAATGAGCAGTTCTTC
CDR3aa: CASGLRRASGGALSYNEQFF

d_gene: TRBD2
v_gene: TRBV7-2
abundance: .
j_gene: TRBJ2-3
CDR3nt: TGTGCCAGCAGTCTTACTAGCGAATACACAGATACGCAGTATTTT
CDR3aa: CASSLTSEYTDTQYF